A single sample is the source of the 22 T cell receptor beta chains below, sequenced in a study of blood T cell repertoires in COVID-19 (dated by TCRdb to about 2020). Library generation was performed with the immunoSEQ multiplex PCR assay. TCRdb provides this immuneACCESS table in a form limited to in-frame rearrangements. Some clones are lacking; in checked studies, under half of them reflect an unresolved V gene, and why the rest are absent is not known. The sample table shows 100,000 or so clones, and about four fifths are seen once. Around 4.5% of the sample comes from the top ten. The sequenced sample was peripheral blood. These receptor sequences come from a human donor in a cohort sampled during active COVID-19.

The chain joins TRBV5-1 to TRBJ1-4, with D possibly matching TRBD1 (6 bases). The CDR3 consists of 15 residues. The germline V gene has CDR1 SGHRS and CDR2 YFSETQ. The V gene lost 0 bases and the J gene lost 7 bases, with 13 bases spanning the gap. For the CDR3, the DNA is TGCGCCAGCAGCTTGGTGGGGACATCTGGTGAAAAACTGTTTTTT. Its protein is CASSLVGTSGEKLFF.

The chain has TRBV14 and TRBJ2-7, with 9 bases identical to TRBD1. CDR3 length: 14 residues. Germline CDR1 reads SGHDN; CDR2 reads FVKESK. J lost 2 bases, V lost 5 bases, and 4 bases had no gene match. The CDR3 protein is CASSEGQGTYEQYF. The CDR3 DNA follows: TGTGCCAGCAGCGAGGGACAGGGAACCTACGAGCAGTACTTC.

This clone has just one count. The chain's CDR3 is CASSLGGLANYGYTF. The CDR3 DNA sequence: TGTGCCAGCAGCTTAGGGGGACTAGCTAACTATGGCTACACCTTC. V is TRBV11-3 and J is TRBJ1-2, with D maybe TRBD1 (5 bases). Germline V gives CDR1 SGHNT, CDR2 YENEEA. Between the trimmed V and J ends, which lost 1 base and 0 bases, there was a span of 9 bases. This CDR3 comprises 15 residues.

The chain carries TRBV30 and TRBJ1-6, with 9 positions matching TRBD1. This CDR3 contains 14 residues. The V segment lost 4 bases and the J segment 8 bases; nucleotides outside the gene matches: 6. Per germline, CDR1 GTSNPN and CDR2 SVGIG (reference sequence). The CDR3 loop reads CAWTSGQGYSPLHF. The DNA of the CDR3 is TGTGCCTGGACCTCCGGACAGGGGTATTCACCCCTCCACTTT.

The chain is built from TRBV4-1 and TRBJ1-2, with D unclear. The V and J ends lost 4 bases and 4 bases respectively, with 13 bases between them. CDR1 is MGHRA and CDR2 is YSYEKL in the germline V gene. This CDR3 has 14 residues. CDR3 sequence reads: CASSPSPGVYGYTF. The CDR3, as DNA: TGCGCCAGCAGCCCCTCACCCGGGGTCTATGGCTACACCTTC.

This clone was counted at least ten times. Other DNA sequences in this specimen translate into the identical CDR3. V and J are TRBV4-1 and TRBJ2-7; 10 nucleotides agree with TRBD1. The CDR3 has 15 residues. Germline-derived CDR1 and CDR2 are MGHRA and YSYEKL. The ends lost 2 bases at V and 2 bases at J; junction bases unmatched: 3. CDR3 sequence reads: CASSQSGTGAYEQYF. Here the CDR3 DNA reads TGCGCCAGCAGCCAATCCGGGACAGGGGCCTACGAGCAGTACTTC.

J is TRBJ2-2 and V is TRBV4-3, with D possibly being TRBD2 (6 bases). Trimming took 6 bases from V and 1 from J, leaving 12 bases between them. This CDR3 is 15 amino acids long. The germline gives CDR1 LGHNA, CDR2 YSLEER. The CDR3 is CASSRGGRNTGELFF. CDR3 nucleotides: TGCGCCAGCAGTCGTGGGGGGAGGAACACCGGGGAGCTGTTTTTT.

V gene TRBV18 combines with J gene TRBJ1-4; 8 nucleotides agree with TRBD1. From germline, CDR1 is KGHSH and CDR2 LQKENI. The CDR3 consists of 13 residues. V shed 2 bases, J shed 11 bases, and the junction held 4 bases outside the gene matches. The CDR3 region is CASSPSDREKLFF. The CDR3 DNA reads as TGTGCCAGCTCACCATCGGACAGGGAGAAACTGTTTTTT. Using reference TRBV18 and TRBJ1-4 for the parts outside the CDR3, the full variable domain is NAGVMQNPRHLVRRRGQEARLRCSPMKGHSHVYWYRQLPEEGLKFMVYLQKENIIDESGMPKERFSAEFPKEGPSILRIQQVVRGDSAAYFCASSPSDREKLFFGSGTQLSVL.

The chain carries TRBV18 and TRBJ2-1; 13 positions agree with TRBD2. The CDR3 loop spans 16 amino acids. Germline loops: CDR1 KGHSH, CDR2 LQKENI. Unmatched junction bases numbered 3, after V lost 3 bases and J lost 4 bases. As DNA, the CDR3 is TGTGCCAGCTCACCGACTAGCGGGGGGCCTTACAATGAGCAGTTCTTC. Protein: CASSPTSGGPYNEQFF.

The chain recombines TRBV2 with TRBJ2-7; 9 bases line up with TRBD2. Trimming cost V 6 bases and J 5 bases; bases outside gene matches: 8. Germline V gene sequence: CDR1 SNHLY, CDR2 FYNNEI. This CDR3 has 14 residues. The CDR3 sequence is CASSGGGALDEQYF. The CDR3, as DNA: TGTGCCAGCAGCGGCGGGGGGGCCCTAGACGAGCAGTACTTC.

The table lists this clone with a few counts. CDR3 nucleotide sequence: TGTGCCAGCAGCGTTAATCGCCGGGGGGGAGGCGAGCAGTACTTC. Its protein is CASSVNRRGGGEQYF. The V call is TRBV3-1 (or the pseudogene TRBV3-2), the J call TRBJ2-7, with 8 bases aligning to TRBD2. The CDR3 has 15 residues. Trimming at V came to 5 bases and at J to 6 bases, leaving 12 bases not matched to a gene. Per the germline V gene, CDR1 is LGHDT and CDR2 is YNNKEL (reference sequence).

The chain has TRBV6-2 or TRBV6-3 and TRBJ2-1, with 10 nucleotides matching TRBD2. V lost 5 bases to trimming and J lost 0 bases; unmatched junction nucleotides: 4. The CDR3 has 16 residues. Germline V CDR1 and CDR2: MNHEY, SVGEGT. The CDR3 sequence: CASSRTSGRSYNEQFF. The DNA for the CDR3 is TGTGCCAGCAGTCGGACTAGCGGACGCTCCTACAATGAGCAGTTCTTC.

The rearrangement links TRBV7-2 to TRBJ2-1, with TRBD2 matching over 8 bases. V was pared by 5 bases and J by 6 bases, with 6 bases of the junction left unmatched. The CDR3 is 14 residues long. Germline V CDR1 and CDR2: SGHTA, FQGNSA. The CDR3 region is CASSPYGGANEQFF. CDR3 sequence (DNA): TGTGCCAGCAGCCCTTACGGGGGGGCCAATGAGCAGTTCTTC.

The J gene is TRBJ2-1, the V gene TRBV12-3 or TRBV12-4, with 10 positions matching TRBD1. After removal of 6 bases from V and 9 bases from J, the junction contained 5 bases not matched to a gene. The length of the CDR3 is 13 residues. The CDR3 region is CASSMTGGLEQFF. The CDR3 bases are TGTGCCAGCAGCATGACAGGGGGCCTTGAGCAGTTCTTC.

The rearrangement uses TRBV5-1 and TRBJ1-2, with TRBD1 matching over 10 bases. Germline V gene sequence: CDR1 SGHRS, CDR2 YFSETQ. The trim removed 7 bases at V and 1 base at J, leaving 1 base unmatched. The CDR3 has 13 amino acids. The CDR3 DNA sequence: TGCGCCAGCGGACAGGGGGTTAACTATGGCTACACCTTC. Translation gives CASGQGVNYGYTF.

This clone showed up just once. The CDR3, as DNA: TGCAGCGTTGCGACAATCCAGAATGAAAAACTGTTTTTT. The encoded protein is CSVATIQNEKLFF. The rearrangement joins TRBV29-1 to TRBJ1-4; D ambiguous. The germline CDR1 and CDR2 sequences are SQVTM and ANQGSEA. CDR3 length: 13 amino acids. Trimming took off 4 bases at V and 5 bases at J, with 11 bases between the two ends.

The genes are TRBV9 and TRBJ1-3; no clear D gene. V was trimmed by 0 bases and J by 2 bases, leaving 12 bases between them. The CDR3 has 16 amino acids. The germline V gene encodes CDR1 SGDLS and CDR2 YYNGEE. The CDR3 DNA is TGTGCCAGCAGCGTAGCCACGTCTGGGCCTGGAAACACCATATATTTT. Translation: CASSVATSGPGNTIYF.

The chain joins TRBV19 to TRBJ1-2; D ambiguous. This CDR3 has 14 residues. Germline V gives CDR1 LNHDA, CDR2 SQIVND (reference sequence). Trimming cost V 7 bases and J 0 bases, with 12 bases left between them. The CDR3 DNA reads TGTGCCAGTAACCCTGAGTTCTCTAACTATGGCTACACCTTC. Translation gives CASNPEFSNYGYTF.

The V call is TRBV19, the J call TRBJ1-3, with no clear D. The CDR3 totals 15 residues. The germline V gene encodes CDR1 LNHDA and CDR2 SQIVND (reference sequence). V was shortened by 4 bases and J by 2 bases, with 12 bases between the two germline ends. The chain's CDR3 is CASSRASGTGNTIYF. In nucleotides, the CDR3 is TGTGCCAGTAGTAGGGCCTCCGGGACTGGAAACACCATATATTTT.

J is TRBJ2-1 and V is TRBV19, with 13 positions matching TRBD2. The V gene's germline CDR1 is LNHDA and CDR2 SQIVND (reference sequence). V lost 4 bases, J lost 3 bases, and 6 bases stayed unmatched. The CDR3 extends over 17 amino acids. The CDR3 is CASSTRTSGGYYNEQFF. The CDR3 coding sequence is TGTGCCAGTAGTACTCGGACTAGCGGGGGTTACTACAATGAGCAGTTCTTC.

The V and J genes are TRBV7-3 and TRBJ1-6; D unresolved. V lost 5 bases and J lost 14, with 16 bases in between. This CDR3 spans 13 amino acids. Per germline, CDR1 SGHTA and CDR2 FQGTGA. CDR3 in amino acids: CASSLRARSTLHF. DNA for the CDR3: TGTGCCAGCAGCCTGCGGGCCCGTAGCACCCTCCACTTT. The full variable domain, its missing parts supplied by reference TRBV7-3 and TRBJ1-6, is GAGVSQTPSNKVTEKGKYVELRCDPISGHTALYWYRQSLGQGPEFLIYFQGTGAADDSGLPNDRFFAVRPEGSVSTLKIQRTERGDSAVYLCASSLRARSTLHFGNGTRLTVT.

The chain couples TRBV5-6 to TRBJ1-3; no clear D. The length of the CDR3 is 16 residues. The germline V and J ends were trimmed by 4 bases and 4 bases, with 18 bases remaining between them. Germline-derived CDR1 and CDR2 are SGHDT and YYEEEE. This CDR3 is CASSPLGALAGNTIYF. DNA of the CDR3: TGTGCCAGCAGCCCTCTGGGCGCCCTGGCAGGAAACACCATATATTTT.